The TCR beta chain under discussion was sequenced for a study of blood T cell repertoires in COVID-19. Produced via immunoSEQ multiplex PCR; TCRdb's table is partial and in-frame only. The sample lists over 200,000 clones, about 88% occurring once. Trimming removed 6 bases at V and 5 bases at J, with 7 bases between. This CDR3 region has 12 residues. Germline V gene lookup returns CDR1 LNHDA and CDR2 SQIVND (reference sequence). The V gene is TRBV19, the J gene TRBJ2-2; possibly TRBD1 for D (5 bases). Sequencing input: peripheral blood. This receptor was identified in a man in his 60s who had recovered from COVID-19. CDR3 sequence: CASSKGTGELFF. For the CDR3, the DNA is TGTGCCAGTAGCAAGGGGACCGGGGAGCTGTTTTTT.